This T cell receptor beta chain was captured by sequencing in a study of shared clonotypes between healthy human individuals. The ends were cut back, 5 bases at V and 11 bases at J, with 15 bases in the middle. CDR1 KGHSH and CDR2 LQKENI come from the germline V gene. The CDR3 contains 12 residues. Only in-frame clones appear in the TCRdb table, and some are missing; sequencing was by immunoSEQ multiplex PCR. The table records about 2 million clones, 95% of them present only once. Points on this clone: No antigen is known for it.

General study points: Depth was large, yet rarefaction showed that sorted-subset sequencing was incomplete. The study drew on few donors, limiting represented genetic and exposure-history diversity. Relative to clonotypes present in all four donors, those not shared had lower generation probabilities.

Each donor was a Caucasian adult residing in Nashville, Tennessee. V is TRBV18 and J is TRBJ1-2, with D perhaps TRBD1 (5 bases). Input material: naive CD4+ T cells sorted from blood. Subset of the sample: CD45RA+ positively selected. The TCR comes from a man younger than 30 in good health. The CDR3 is CASSGSGTEYTF. CDR3 nucleotides: TGTGCCAGCTCAGGATCCGGGACCGAGTACACCTTC. Based on the CDR3 plus reference TRBV18 and TRBJ1-2, the full variable domain is NAGVMQNPRHLVRRRGQEARLRCSPMKGHSHVYWYRQLPEEGLKFMVYLQKENIIDESGMPKERFSAEFPKEGPSILRIQQVVRGDSAAYFCASSGSGTEYTFGSGTRLTVV.